The rows below give T cell receptor beta chains drawn from one sample of a study of beta chain features in type 1 diabetes. Method: immunoSEQ multiplex PCR; TCRdb's copy keeps in-frame clones and lacks some. Of about 29,000 clones in the sample, roughly three fifths were seen once. The sequenced material came from Tregs from blood. These receptors were obtained from a woman aged 18 to 35 with type 1 diabetes. Each CDR3 is given with its conserved first and last residue. A D gene is named only where the DNA matches it firmly. The size field is filled for only some rows; it gives once, few, many or a size class.

abundance | j_gene | v_gene | d_gene | CDR3aa | CDR3nt
- | TRBJ1-5 | TRBV5-1 | TRBD1 | CASSAGQPNQPQHF | TGCGCCAGCAGCGCGGGACAGCCCAATCAGCCCCAGCATTTT
- | TRBJ2-1 | TRBV5-6 | - | CASSLFGEGYNEQFF | TGTGCCAGCAGCTTGTTCGGGGAAGGCTACAATGAGCAGTTCTTC
- | TRBJ1-1 | TRBV7-2 | - | CASILYGGNTEAFF | TGTGCCAGCATCCTGTACGGTGGGAACACTGAAGCTTTCTTT
- | TRBJ2-7 | TRBV29-1 | TRBD1 | CSITDRGLNEQYF | TGCAGCATCACGGACAGGGGGCTCAACGAGCAGTACTTC
- | TRBJ1-1 | TRBV27 | - | CASSEGRGSNTEAFF | TGTGCCAGCAGTGAAGGGAGGGGTTCGAACACTGAAGCTTTCTTT
- | TRBJ2-1 | TRBV27 | TRBD1 | CASSWDRLSSYNEQFF | TGTGCCAGCAGCTGGGACAGGTTGAGCTCCTACAATGAGCAGTTCTTC
- | TRBJ1-1 | TRBV18 | - | CASSPASREAFF | TGTGCCAGCTCACCAGCGAGCCGAGAAGCTTTCTTT
- | TRBJ2-7 | TRBV5-7 | TRBD1 | CATHRDRDSYEQYF | TGTGCCACTCACCGGGACAGGGACTCCTACGAGCAGTACTTC
few | TRBJ1-6 | TRBV7-2 | - | CASSLGGSSYNSPLHF | TGTGCCAGCAGCTTAGGTGGCAGCTCCTATAATTCACCCCTCCACTTT
few | TRBJ1-2 | TRBV20-1 | - | CSAPSLGGYTF | TGCAGTGCCCCTTCCCTCGGTGGCTACACCTTC
- | TRBJ1-2 | TRBV6-1 | - | CASRRTSRDYGYTF | TGTGCCAGCAGGAGGACTTCTAGGGACTATGGCTACACCTTC
- | TRBJ2-2 | TRBV7-9 | - | CASSLRQANTGELFF | TGTGCCAGCAGCTTAAGGCAGGCGAACACCGGGGAGCTGTTTTTT
few | TRBJ2-1 | TRBV5-1 | - | CASSLTTAASYNEQFF | TGCGCCAGCAGCTTGACGACAGCTGCCTCCTACAATGAGCAGTTCTTC
- | TRBJ1-5 | TRBV27 | - | CASSPSIRPDQPQHF | TGTGCCAGCAGTCCCAGTATCAGGCCCGATCAGCCCCAGCATTTT
- | TRBJ2-7 | TRBV29-1 | - | CSVEDGTPPTYEQYF | TGCAGCGTTGAGGACGGGACACCCCCCACCTACGAGCAGTACTTC
- | TRBJ1-1 | TRBV27 | TRBD1 | CASRTSDRFTEAFF | TGTGCCAGCAGGACTTCGGACAGGTTTACTGAAGCTTTCTTT
- | TRBJ2-1 | TRBV6-1 | TRBD1 | CASNDRASYNEQFF | TGTGCCAGCAACGACAGGGCGTCCTACAATGAGCAGTTCTTC
- | TRBJ2-1 | TRBV7-2 | TRBD1 | CASSPTGGGYNEQFF | TGTGCCAGCAGCCCGACAGGGGGCGGATACAATGAGCAGTTCTTC
once | TRBJ2-5 | TRBV5-5 | TRBD2 | CASSLGYLAGGETQYF | TGTGCCAGCAGCTTGGGGTATTTAGCGGGAGGAGAGACCCAGTACTTC
- | TRBJ2-1 | TRBV7-9 | - | CASTRGGGRGHNEQFF | TGTGCCAGCACCAGAGGTGGGGGCAGAGGACACAATGAGCAGTTCTTC
- | TRBJ1-2 | TRBV7-2 | TRBD1 | CASSLGSRTGGIRGGYTF | TGTGCCAGCAGCTTAGGGTCCCGGACAGGCGGAATCAGGGGAGGCTACACCTTC
- | TRBJ1-1 | TRBV7-9 | - | CASSLRRTGDTEAFF | TGTGCCAGCAGCTTACGGAGGACGGGGGACACTGAAGCTTTCTTT
- | TRBJ2-7 | TRBV2 | - | CASSVGVVNGYEQYF | TGTGCCAGCAGTGTAGGGGTCGTAAATGGCTACGAGCAGTACTTC
- | TRBJ2-2 | TRBV7-9 | - | CASTDSGTLNTGELFF | TGTGCCAGCACGGATTCCGGGACACTGAACACCGGGGAGCTGTTTTTT
- | TRBJ2-3 | TRBV29-1 | - | CSVAPMAGPSDTQYF | TGCAGCGTTGCCCCTATGGCGGGCCCATCAGATACGCAGTATTTT
- | TRBJ1-5 | TRBV6-7 | TRBD1 | CASSYSKGGGQVLNQPQHF | TGTGCCAGCAGTTACTCGAAAGGAGGGGGACAGGTGCTAAATCAGCCCCAGCATTTT
- | TRBJ2-3 | TRBV28 | - | CASSFNGQGPWDTQYF | TGTGCCAGCAGTTTTAACGGCCAGGGCCCCTGGGATACGCAGTATTTT
- | TRBJ2-5 | TRBV29-1 | - | CSVGEETQYF | TGCAGCGTTGGGGAGGAGACCCAGTACTTC
- | TRBJ2-1 | TRBV4-3 | - | CASSQETSANEQFF | TGCGCCAGCAGCCAAGAAACGAGCGCCAATGAGCAGTTCTTC
few | TRBJ1-2 | TRBV6-1 | - | CASSEGLDYGYTF | TGTGCCAGCAGTGAAGGTCTCGACTATGGCTACACCTTC